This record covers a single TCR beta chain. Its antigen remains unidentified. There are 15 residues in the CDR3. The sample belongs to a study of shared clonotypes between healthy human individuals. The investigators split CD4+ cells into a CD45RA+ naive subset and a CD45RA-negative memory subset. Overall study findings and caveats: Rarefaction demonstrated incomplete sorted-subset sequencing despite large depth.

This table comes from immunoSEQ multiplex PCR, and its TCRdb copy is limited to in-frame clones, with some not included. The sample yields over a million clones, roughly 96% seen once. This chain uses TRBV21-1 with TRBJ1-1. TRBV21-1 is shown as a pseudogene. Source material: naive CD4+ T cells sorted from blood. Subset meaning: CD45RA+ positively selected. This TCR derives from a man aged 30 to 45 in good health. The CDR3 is CASERPGRQNTEAFF. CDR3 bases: TGTGCCAGCGAGCGCCCGGGACGTCAGAACACTGAAGCTTTCTTT.